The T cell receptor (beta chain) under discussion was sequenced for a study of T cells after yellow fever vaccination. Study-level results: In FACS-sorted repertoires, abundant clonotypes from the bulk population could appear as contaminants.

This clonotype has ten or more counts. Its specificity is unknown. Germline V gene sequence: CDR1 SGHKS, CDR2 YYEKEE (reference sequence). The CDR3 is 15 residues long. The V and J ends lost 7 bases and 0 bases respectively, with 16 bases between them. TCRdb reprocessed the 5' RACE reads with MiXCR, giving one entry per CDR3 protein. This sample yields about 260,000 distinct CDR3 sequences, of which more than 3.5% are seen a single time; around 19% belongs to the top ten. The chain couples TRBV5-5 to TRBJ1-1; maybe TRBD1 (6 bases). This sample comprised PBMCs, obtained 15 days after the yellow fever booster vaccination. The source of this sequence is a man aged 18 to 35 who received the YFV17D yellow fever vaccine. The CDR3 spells CASPGGGRMNTEAFF. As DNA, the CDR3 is TGTGCCAGCCCCGGGGGGGGGCGAATGAACACTGAAGCTTTCTTT. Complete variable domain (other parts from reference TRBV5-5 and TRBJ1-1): DAGVTQSPTHLIKTRGQQVTLRCSPISGHKSVSWYQQVLGQGPQFIFQYYEKEERGRGNFPDRFSARQFPNYSSELNVNALLLGDSALYLCASPGGGRMNTEAFFGQGTRLTVV.